Listed below are T cell receptor beta chains from one sample, sequenced in a study of identical twins. TCRdb recomputed calls from the 5' RACE reads with MiXCR, one row per CDR3 protein. The table lists 1,800,000 or so distinct CDR3 sequences, less than 35% of them singletons. Specimen: cord blood. All receptors come from a newborn girl in good health. CDR3s leave out the opening cysteine and the closing phenylalanine or tryptophan. D genes are given only for firm matches.

CDR3aa,d_gene,j_gene,v_gene,len
ASSLFFGSADTQY,NA,TRBJ2-3,TRBV5-1,13
ASSKRAEPYEQY,NA,TRBJ2-7,TRBV7-2,12
ASRRTGAYGYT,NA,TRBJ1-2,TRBV12-3/TRBV12-4,11
ASSSGLAGASYEQY,TRBD2,TRBJ2-7,TRBV28,14
AWTTPGQENYGYT,TRBD1,TRBJ1-2,TRBV30,13
ASSDSGTPGNTIY,NA,TRBJ1-3,TRBV2,13
ASSYIPLLAGGSETQY,TRBD2,NA,TRBV6-2/TRBV6-3,16
ASSTLARNYNEQF,NA,TRBJ2-1,TRBV12-3/TRBV12-4,13
SVGQGQGYGYT,TRBD1,TRBJ1-2,TRBV29-1,11
SASKSRDYEQY,TRBD2,TRBJ2-5,TRBV20-1,11
ASSRDRVEGTDTQY,TRBD1,TRBJ2-3,TRBV28,14
ASSPTGRVAYNEQF,NA,TRBJ2-1,TRBV19,14
ASSSSGGVNYGYT,NA,TRBJ1-2,TRBV12-3/TRBV12-4,13
ASSLERAGDYEQY,NA,TRBJ2-5,TRBV5-1,13
ASTATSGRARSYNEQF,TRBD2,TRBJ2-1,TRBV5-1,16
ASSFLRDRGYYGYT,TRBD1,TRBJ1-2,TRBV28,14
SVGYRDRHTDTQY,TRBD1,TRBJ2-3,TRBV29-1,13
ASSLGDRTYNEQF,NA,TRBJ2-1,TRBV27,13
ASSFGLARVKDAQY,TRBD2,TRBJ2-3,TRBV12-3/TRBV12-4,14
ASSVVAGAITDTQY,TRBD2,TRBJ2-3,TRBV9,14
ASRSQGAFNQPQH,TRBD1,TRBJ1-5,TRBV28,13
ASSLSSGGRRNTEAF,NA,TRBJ1-1,TRBV5-1,15
SASAAGRFYGYT,NA,TRBJ1-2,TRBV20-1,12
AIRVLQGTGELF,NA,TRBJ2-2,TRBV10-3,12
ASSSREGTGELF,TRBD2,TRBJ2-2,TRBV5-1,12
ASSLVALSYNEQF,NA,TRBJ2-1,TRBV11-2,13
ASSFRGPYSYT,NA,TRBJ1-2,TRBV27,11
ASSLSVRDTQY,NA,TRBJ2-3,TRBV12-3/TRBV12-4,11
ASSEMANSPLH,NA,TRBJ1-6,TRBV25-1,11
ASSSWTRFGTDTQY,TRBD2,TRBJ2-3,TRBV7-8,14
ASSYFGYTDTQY,NA,TRBJ2-3,TRBV6-5,12
ATSRDFAYEQY,NA,TRBJ2-7,TRBV15,11
ASSVEGAGHNEQF,TRBD1,TRBJ2-1,TRBV9,13
ASSSPLGGVAKNIQY,TRBD2,TRBJ2-4,TRBV27,15
ASSLDLWNTEAF,NA,TRBJ1-1,TRBV9,12
ASSEDRGGVYGYT,NA,TRBJ1-2,TRBV6-1,13
SARDLPAGNPDTQY,TRBD2,TRBJ2-3,TRBV20-1,14
ASSLVLRGFGGTESYNEQF,NA,TRBJ2-1,TRBV11-2,19
ASSPNRGPTYEQY,TRBD1,TRBJ2-7,TRBV7-8,13
ASSQEVELASYNEQF,NA,TRBJ2-1,TRBV4-2,15
ASTFPGQRSNQPQH,TRBD1,TRBJ1-5,TRBV6-4,14
ASSRGLAGIEETQY,TRBD2,TRBJ2-5,TRBV4-1,14
ASSLVASGRARETPY,TRBD2,TRBJ2-7,TRBV12-3/TRBV12-4,15